The T cell receptor (beta chain) under discussion was sequenced for a study of blood T cell repertoires in COVID-19. Across the study: The United States, Italy and Spain provided the acute and convalescent COVID-19 samples.

This clone was seen more than once but under ten times. Germline V lookup: CDR1 MNHNS, CDR2 SASEGT. V lost 1 base, J lost 4 bases, and 10 bases lay in between. CDR3 length: 14 amino acids. Measured with immunoSEQ multiplex PCR; TCRdb has only the in-frame clones, and not every one. The data contain under 85,000 clones, around 87% of them singletons. The clonotype was recovered from a human donor in a cohort sampled during active COVID-19. The rearrangement links TRBV6-1 to TRBJ1-2; unclear D gene. The specimen sequenced was peripheral blood. CDR3: CASSEVVGGYGYTF. Here the CDR3 DNA reads TGTGCCAGCAGTGAAGTAGTGGGAGGCTATGGCTACACCTTC.